The rows below give T cell receptor beta chains drawn from one sample of a study of OX40 agonist ivuxolimab in advanced cancers. The protocol was immunoSEQ multiplex PCR, while the TCRdb copy is restricted to in-frame clones and leaves out a portion. In the table there are about 69,000 clones, about 90% of which are singletons. This material consisted of CD4+ or CD8+ T cells sorted from blood, taken in a trial of the OX40 agonist ivuxolimab. These receptors were collected from an adult with an advanced solid tumor such as melanoma, head and neck, liver or kidney cancer. The CDR3 runs from the conserved cysteine through the conserved F or W. D genes are given only for firm matches. For some rows the clone size is stated as once, few or many, or as a class when expanded; others skip it.

D,size,V,J,CDR3,DNA
-,few,TRBV7-2,TRBJ2-7,CASSKTADSSYEQYF,TGTGCCAGCAGTAAGACAGCCGATAGCTCCTACGAGCAGTACTTC
-,-,TRBV7-9,TRBJ2-3,CASSLTDGTQYF,TGTGCCAGCAGCCTCACTGACGGTACGCAGTATTTT
-,-,TRBV11-3,TRBJ2-1,CASSLEGGDYNEQFF,TGTGCCAGCAGCTTAGAAGGGGGGGACTACAATGAGCAGTTCTTC
-,-,TRBV5-1,TRBJ2-1,CASSLDGGGTYNEQFF,TGCGCCAGCAGCTTGGATGGGGGAGGCACCTACAATGAGCAGTTCTTC
-,-,TRBV10-3,TRBJ1-5,CAISPEGQRNQPQHF,TGTGCCATCAGCCCAGAAGGACAGAGAAATCAGCCCCAGCATTTT
-,-,TRBV29-1,TRBJ2-1,CSVGGWREGEQFF,TGCAGCGTGGGGGGCTGGCGGGAAGGCGAGCAGTTCTTC
-,-,TRBV7-2,TRBJ2-5,CASSFIAEETQYF,TGTGCCAGCAGCTTTATAGCAGAAGAGACCCAGTACTTC
TRBD2,-,TRBV11-2,TRBJ2-2,CASSREGWELFF,TGTGCCAGCAGCCGGGAGGGCTGGGAGCTGTTTTTT
-,-,TRBV21-1,TRBJ2-5,CARPPAGIQETQYF,TGTGCCAGGCCCCCTGCGGGCATCCAAGAGACCCAGTACTTC
-,-,TRBV28,TRBJ1-2,CASHGQPIAGYTF,TGTGCCAGCCACGGACAGCCAATCGCCGGCTACACCTTC
TRBD1,once,TRBV29-1,TRBJ1-4,CSVPGRGNEKLFF,TGCAGCGTTCCGGGCAGGGGGAATGAAAAACTGTTTTTT
-,few,TRBV11-2,TRBJ2-3,CASSPRAGLTDTQYF,TGTGCCAGCAGCCCCAGGGCCGGTCTGACAGATACGCAGTATTTT
-,once,TRBV11-3,TRBJ2-2,CASSLEGSRGGELFF,TGTGCCAGCAGCTTAGAAGGGTCTAGAGGAGGGGAGCTGTTTTTT
TRBD1,-,TRBV18,TRBJ2-7,CASSPMTGGFHEQYF,TGTGCCAGCTCACCTATGACAGGGGGCTTCCACGAGCAGTACTTC
-,-,TRBV5-4,TRBJ2-7,CASSLVGYEQYF,TGTGCCAGCAGCTTGGTGGGCTACGAGCAGTACTTC
-,few,TRBV11-2,TRBJ2-5,CASRGQETQYF,TGTGCCAGCAGAGGCCAAGAGACCCAGTACTTC
-,-,TRBV28,TRBJ2-1,CASSLIVNEQFF,TGTGCCAGCAGTTTAATAGTTAATGAGCAGTTCTTC
TRBD2,once,TRBV27,TRBJ2-7,CASRVTSGYSSYEQYF,TGTGCCAGCAGAGTGACTAGCGGGTACAGCTCCTACGAGCAGTACTTC
-,-,TRBV5-1,TRBJ2-1,CASSLEPGLAGEQFF,TGCGCCAGCAGCTTGGAGCCGGGGCTGGCAGGTGAGCAGTTCTTC
-,-,TRBV28,TRBJ1-6,CASRGQFGAPLHF,TGTGCCAGCAGAGGACAGTTTGGAGCACCCCTCCACTTT
TRBD2,-,TRBV7-8,TRBJ2-7,CASSFRASGRRDYEQYF,TGTGCCAGCAGCTTCAGGGCTAGCGGGAGGAGGGATTACGAGCAGTACTTC
-,-,TRBV2,TRBJ2-4,CASRDRGKNIQYF,TGTGCCAGCAGGGATAGGGGAAAAAACATTCAGTACTTC
-,-,TRBV11-3,TRBJ2-5,CASSLKWETQYF,TGTGCCAGCAGCTTAAAGTGGGAGACCCAGTACTTC